A selection of T cell receptor beta chains follows, all from one sample in a study of radiotherapy plus CTLA-4 blockade in lung cancer. Assay used: immunoSEQ multiplex PCR; TCRdb lists only in-frame clones, some missing. The top ten hold around 0.8% of the sample, which has about 100,000 clones, about 83% seen once. Source: peripheral blood, taken from a patient treated with radiotherapy plus ipilimumab. All receptors come from a human donor with non-small cell lung cancer who had stable disease on radiotherapy plus ipilimumab. Both conserved end residues are part of each CDR3. The D gene is left open where the match is weak. Expanded clones get a size class; other rows say once, few or many, or leave the size out.

j_call	clone_size	d_call	v_call	cdr3_nt	cdr3_aa
TRBJ1-2	-	-	TRBV19	TGTGCCAGTACCCGGGGAGGCAGCTATGGCTACACCTTC	CASTRGGSYGYTF
TRBJ2-7	-	-	TRBV11-2	TGTGCCAGCAGCCTAGTTCGTGCAGGTTCCTACGAGCAGTACTTC	CASSLVRAGSYEQYF
TRBJ2-7	-	-	TRBV2	TGTGCCAGCAGTGATCCCGGGGGTGTTGCCTCCTACGAGCAGTACTTC	CASSDPGGVASYEQYF
TRBJ2-1	-	-	TRBV25-1	TGTGCCAGCAGCGGGGCAGTTCGAGGATACAATGAGCAGTTCTTC	CASSGAVRGYNEQFF
TRBJ1-1	-	-	TRBV2	TGTGCCAGCTTCGGAGTTGTCGGGACTGAAGCTTTCTTT	CASFGVVGTEAFF
TRBJ2-1	-	-	TRBV2	TGTGCCAGCAGTGCCAGGTTCTTCAATGAGCAGTTCTTC	CASSARFFNEQFF
TRBJ2-5	once	TRBD2	TRBV15	TGTGCCACCAGCAGAGATAGCGGGGGGCCACAAGAGACCCAGTACTTC	CATSRDSGGPQETQYF
TRBJ1-6	-	TRBD1	TRBV7-2	TGTGCCAGCAGCTTAAAACAGGGGTCCTATAATTCACCCCTCCACTTT	CASSLKQGSYNSPLHF
TRBJ2-3	-	-	TRBV11-3	TGTGCCAGCAGCTTACAGGGCCCCACAGATACGCAGTATTTT	CASSLQGPTDTQYF
TRBJ2-1	-	TRBD2	TRBV30	TGTGCCTGGAGTGCGGGGGGGCTCTCTATCAATGAGCAGTTCTTC	CAWSAGGLSINEQFF
TRBJ2-3	-	TRBD2	TRBV7-2	TGTGCCAGCAGCTTAGAAGCGGGAGGGCCGGTTACGCAGTATTTT	CASSLEAGGPVTQYF
TRBJ2-1	-	-	TRBV6-4	TGTGCCAGCAGTGCCCTTTGGAGCTCCTACAATGAGCAGTTCTTC	CASSALWSSYNEQFF
TRBJ1-2	-	-	TRBV5-1	TGCGCCAGCAGCTCCGGCAGGCAAGCTAACTATGGCTACACCTTC	CASSSGRQANYGYTF
TRBJ2-7	-	TRBD1	TRBV9	TGTGCCAGCAGCACAGGGGACAGGGGGCAGTCCTACGAGCAGTACTTC	CASSTGDRGQSYEQYF
TRBJ1-4	-	-	TRBV14	TGTGCCAGCAGCCAAGTGGCCACTCTTAATGAAAAACTGTTTTTT	CASSQVATLNEKLFF
TRBJ2-3	-	-	TRBV20-1	TGCAGTCTCCTAGCTCGGGATACGCAGTATTTT	CSLLARDTQYF
TRBJ1-2	-	-	TRBV28	TGTGCCAGCAGTCCTGGACGGTATGGCTACACCTTC	CASSPGRYGYTF
TRBJ2-1	-	-	TRBV13	TGTGCCAGCAGCTCCACCGGGATCGGCAATGAGCAGTTCTTC	CASSSTGIGNEQFF
TRBJ2-7	-	-	TRBV4-1	TGCGCCAGCAGCCAAGATTTCGAGACTCAACACTTC	CASSQDFETQHF
TRBJ2-4	-	-	TRBV7-2	TGTGCCAGCAGCCCTAACCGACTAGCCAAAAACATTCAGTACTTC	CASSPNRLAKNIQYF
TRBJ1-5	few	-	TRBV28	TGTGCCAGCAGGCCACAGGGTAACAATCAGCCCCAGCATTTT	CASRPQGNNQPQHF
TRBJ1-2	-	TRBD1	TRBV29-1	TGCAGCGTTGGCCGGACAGGGACTGTTGGCTACACCTTC	CSVGRTGTVGYTF
TRBJ1-1	-	-	TRBV9	TGTGCCAGCAGCGAGGCTCCGGGTATCTCGAACACTGAAGCTTTCTTT	CASSEAPGISNTEAFF
TRBJ2-1	-	-	TRBV7-9	TGTGCCAGCAGCATCGGGACTGCCTACAATGAGCAGTTCTTC	CASSIGTAYNEQFF
TRBJ1-2	-	TRBD1	TRBV6-1	TGTGCCAGCAGTGCGACAGGGGGCAATATCTATGGCTACACCTTC	CASSATGGNIYGYTF
TRBJ1-1	once	-	TRBV30	TGTGCCTGGTCGCGAGAGAACACTGAAGCTTTCTTT	CAWSRENTEAFF
TRBJ1-1	-	TRBD1	TRBV28	TGTGCCAGCAGCTCGGACAGGGCCCCATTCTTT	CASSSDRAPFF
TRBJ2-7	-	-	TRBV6-6	TGTGCCAGCAGTTACGGTACTTACGAGCAGTACTTC	CASSYGTYEQYF
TRBJ2-3	-	TRBD2	TRBV7-6	TGTGCCAGCAGCTTAATTACTAGCGGTACAGATACGCAGTATTTT	CASSLITSGTDTQYF
TRBJ2-2	-	-	TRBV5-6	TGTGCCAGCAGGGTTACGGGACAAACTAAGTTCGACACCGGGGAGCTGTTTTTT	CASRVTGQTKFDTGELFF
TRBJ1-2	-	TRBD1	TRBV29-1	TGCAGCGTTGACGGGGGGGACAGCGGCTATGGCTACACCTTC	CSVDGGDSGYGYTF
TRBJ1-3	few	-	TRBV28	TGTGCCAGCAAATTGGGCACTGGGAACACCATATATTTT	CASKLGTGNTIYF
TRBJ2-7	-	TRBD2	TRBV9	TGTGCCAGCAGCGTGGGCACTAGCGGGTCCTACGAGCAGTACTTC	CASSVGTSGSYEQYF
TRBJ1-1	-	-	TRBV7-8	TGTGCCAGCAGCTTAGGAGGGTGGGGGACTGAAGCTTTCTTT	CASSLGGWGTEAFF
TRBJ2-2	-	-	TRBV5-6	TGTGCCAGCAGCTCCCGACTGGACTCCGAGGAGCTGTTTTTT	CASSSRLDSEELFF
TRBJ1-5	-	TRBD1	TRBV30	TGTGCCTGCACACAGGGACAGGGGATTCAGCCCCAGCATTTT	CACTQGQGIQPQHF
TRBJ1-5	-	-	TRBV27	TGTGCCAGCAGTTTTAGGCCGCCGGGCGAGGCGGGCAATCAGCCCCAGCATTTT	CASSFRPPGEAGNQPQHF
TRBJ2-1	-	TRBD1	TRBV2	TGTGCCAGCAGTCGGGACAGGATGGGGAATGAGCAGTTCTTC	CASSRDRMGNEQFF
TRBJ1-4	few	TRBD1	TRBV7-8	TGTGCCAGCAGCCCAGTTCGGGACAGACCTAATGAAAAACTGTTTTTT	CASSPVRDRPNEKLFF
TRBJ1-1	-	-	TRBV5-6	TGTGCCAGCAGCTTGGTTGACACTGAAGCTTTCTTT	CASSLVDTEAFF
TRBJ2-7	-	TRBD2	TRBV5-4	TGTGCCAGCAGCTTGTCAAGCGGGGGGCGACTTGGCGAGCAGTACTTC	CASSLSSGGRLGEQYF
TRBJ2-2	-	TRBD2	TRBV5-6	TGTGCCAGCAGCCCTACTAGCGGGAGGATCACCGGGGAGCTGTTTTTT	CASSPTSGRITGELFF
TRBJ1-2	-	-	TRBV28	TGTGCCAGCAGTTTATTGGGGGCCGGAGGCTACACCTTC	CASSLLGAGGYTF